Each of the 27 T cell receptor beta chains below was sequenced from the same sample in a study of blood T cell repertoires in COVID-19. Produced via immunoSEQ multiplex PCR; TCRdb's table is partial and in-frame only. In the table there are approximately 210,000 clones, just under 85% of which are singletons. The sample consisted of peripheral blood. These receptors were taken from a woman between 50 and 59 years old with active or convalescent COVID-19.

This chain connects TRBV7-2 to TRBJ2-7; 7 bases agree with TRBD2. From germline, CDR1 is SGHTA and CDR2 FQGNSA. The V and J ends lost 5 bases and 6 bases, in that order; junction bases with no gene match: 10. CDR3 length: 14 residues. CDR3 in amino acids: CASSPLAAGLEQYV. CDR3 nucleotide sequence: TGTGCCAGCAGCCCCCTAGCGGCCGGGCTCGAGCAGTACGTC.

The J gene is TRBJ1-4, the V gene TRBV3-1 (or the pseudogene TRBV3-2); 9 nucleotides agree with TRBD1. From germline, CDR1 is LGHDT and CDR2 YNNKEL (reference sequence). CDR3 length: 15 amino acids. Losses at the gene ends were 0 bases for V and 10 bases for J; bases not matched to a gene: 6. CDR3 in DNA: TGTGCCAGCAGCCAAGAGTGGACAGGGGAAAGAAAACTGTTTTTT. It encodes CASSQEWTGERKLFF.

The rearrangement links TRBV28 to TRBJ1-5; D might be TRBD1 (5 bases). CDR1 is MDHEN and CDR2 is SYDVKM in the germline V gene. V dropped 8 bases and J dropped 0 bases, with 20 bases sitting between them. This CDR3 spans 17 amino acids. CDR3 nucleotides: TGTGCCAGCGAGGCCAGGGAGGGCTATAATAGCAATCAGCCCCAGCATTTT. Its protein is CASEAREGYNSNQPQHF.

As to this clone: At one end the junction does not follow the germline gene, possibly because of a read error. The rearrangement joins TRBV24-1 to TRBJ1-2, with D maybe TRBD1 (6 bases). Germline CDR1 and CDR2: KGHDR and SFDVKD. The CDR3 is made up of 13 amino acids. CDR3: CATSDRGTHGYTF. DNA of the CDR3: TGTGCCACTAGTGATAGGGGGACCCATGGCTACACCTTC.

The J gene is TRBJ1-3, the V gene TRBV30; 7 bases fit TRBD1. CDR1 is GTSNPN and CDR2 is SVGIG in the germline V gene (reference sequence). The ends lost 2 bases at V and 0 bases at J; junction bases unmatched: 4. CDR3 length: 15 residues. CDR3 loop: CAWSTNRGSGNTIYF. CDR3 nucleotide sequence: TGTGCCTGGAGTACTAACAGGGGCTCTGGAAACACCATATATTTT.

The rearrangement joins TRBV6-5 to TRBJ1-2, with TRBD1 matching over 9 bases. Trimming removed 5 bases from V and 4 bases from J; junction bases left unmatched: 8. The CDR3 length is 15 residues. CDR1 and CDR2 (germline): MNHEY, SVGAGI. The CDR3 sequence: CASSTADRGVYGYTF. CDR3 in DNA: TGTGCCAGCAGTACCGCCGACAGGGGGGTCTATGGCTACACCTTC.

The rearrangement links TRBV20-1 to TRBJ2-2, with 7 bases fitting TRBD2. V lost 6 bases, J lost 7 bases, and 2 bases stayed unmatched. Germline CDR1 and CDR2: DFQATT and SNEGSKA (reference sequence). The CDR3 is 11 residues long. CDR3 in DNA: TGCAGTGCGGGGGAGGGCGGGGAGCTGTTTTTT. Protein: CSAGEGGELFF.

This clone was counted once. The CDR3 DNA sequence: TGTGCCAGCAGCCTCAGGGGTACTGGAAACACCATATATTTT. Amino acids: CASSLRGTGNTIYF. This chain uses TRBV3-1 (or the pseudogene TRBV3-2) with TRBJ1-3; weak D call: TRBD1 (6 bases). Trimming shortened V by 4 bases and J by 2 bases, and 9 bases separated the two germline ends. The CDR3 consists of 14 residues. CDR1 is LGHDT, CDR2 YNNKEL, per germline (reference sequence).

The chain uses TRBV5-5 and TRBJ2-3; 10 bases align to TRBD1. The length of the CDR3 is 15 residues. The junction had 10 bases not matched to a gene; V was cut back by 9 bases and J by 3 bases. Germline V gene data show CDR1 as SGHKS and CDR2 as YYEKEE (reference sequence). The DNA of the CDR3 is TGTGCCATATCGCCGGGACAGGGGAGGACAGATACGCAGTATTTT. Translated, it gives CAISPGQGRTDTQYF.

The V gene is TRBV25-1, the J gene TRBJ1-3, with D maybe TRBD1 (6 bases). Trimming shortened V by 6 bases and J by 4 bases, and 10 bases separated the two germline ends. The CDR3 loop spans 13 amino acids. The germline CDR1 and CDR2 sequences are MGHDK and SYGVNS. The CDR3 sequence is CASRTGGGNTIYF. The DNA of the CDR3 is TGTGCCAGCAGGACAGGCGGGGGAAACACCATATATTTT. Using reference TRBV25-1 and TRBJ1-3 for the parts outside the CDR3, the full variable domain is EADIYQTPRYLVIGTGKKITLECSQTMGHDKMYWYQQDPGMELHLIHYSYGVNSTEKGDLSSESTVSRIRTEHFPLTLESARPSHTSQYLCASRTGGGNTIYFGEGSWLTVV.

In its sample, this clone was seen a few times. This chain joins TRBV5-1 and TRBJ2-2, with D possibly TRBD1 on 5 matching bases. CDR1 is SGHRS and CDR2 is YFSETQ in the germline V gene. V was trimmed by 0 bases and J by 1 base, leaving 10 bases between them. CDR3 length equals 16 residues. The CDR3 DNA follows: TGCGCCAGCAGCTTGGGAGCAGGGTGGAACACCGGGGAGCTGTTTTTT. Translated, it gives CASSLGAGWNTGELFF. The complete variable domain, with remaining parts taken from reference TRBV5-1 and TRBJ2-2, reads KAGVTQTPRYLIKTRGQQVTLSCSPISGHRSVSWYQQTPGQGLQFLFEYFSETQRNKGNFPGRFSGRQFSNSRSEMNVSTLELGDSALYLCASSLGAGWNTGELFFGEGSRLTVL.

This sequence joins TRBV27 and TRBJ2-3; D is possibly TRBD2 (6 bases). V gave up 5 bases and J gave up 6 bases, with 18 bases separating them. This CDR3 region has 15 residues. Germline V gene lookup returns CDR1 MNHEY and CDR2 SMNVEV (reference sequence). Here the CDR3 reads CASSIRRGVMDTQYF. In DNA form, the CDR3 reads TGTGCCAGCAGTATCCGGCGGGGTGTCATGGATACGCAGTATTTT.

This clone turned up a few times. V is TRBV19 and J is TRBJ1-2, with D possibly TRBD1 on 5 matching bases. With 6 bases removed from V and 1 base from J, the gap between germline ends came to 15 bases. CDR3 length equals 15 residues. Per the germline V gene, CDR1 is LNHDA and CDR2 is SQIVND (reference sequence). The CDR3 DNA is TGTGCCAGTAGAGATCCCGGGGGTAGTAACTATGGCTACACCTTC. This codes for CASRDPGGSNYGYTF.

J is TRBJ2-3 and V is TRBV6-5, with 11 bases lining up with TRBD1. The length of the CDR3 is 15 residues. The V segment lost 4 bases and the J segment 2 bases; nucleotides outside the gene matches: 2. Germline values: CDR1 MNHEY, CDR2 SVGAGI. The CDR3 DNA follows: TGTGCCAGCAGTTGGACAGGGGGCCCCACAGATACGCAGTATTTT. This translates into CASSWTGGPTDTQYF.

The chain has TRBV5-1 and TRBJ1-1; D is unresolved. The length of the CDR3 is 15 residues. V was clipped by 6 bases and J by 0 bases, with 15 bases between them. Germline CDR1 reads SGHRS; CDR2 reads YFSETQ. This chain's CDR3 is CASTNPERLNTEAFF. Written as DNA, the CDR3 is TGCGCCAGCACCAACCCCGAGAGGTTGAACACTGAAGCTTTCTTT.

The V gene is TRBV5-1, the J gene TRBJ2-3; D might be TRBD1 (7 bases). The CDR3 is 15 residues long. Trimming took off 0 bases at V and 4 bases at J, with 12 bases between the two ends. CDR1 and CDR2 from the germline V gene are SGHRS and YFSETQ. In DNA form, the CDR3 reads TGCGCCAGCAGCTTGGCGGCAGGGGGGCCAGATACGCAGTATTTT. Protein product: CASSLAAGGPDTQYF.

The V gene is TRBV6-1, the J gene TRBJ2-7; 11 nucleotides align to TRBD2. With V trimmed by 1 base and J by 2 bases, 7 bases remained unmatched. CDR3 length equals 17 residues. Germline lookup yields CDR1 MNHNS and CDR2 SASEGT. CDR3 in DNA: TGTGCCAGCAGTGAAGGACTAGCGGGGCATATGCCCTACGAGCAGTACGTC. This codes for CASSEGLAGHMPYEQYV.

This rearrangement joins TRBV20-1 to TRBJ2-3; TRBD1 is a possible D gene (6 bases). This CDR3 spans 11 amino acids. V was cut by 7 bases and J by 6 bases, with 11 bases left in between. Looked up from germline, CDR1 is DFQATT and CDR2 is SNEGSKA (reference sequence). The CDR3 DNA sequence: TGCAGTGTGGGAAGGGGGGATACGCAGTATTTT. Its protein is CSVGRGDTQYF.

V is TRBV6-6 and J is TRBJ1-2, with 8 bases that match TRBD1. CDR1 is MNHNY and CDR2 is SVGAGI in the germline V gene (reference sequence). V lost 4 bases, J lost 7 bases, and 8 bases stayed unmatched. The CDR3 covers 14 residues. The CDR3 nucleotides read TGTGCCAGCAGTTTACCAACAGGGGGTAGTGGCTACACCTTC. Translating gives CASSLPTGGSGYTF.

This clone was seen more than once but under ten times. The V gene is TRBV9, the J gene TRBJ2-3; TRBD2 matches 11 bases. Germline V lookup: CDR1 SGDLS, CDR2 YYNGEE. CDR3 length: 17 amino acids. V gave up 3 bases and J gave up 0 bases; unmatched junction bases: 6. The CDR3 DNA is TGTGCCAGCAGCGGTACTAGCGGGAGCGCGAGCACAGATACGCAGTATTTT. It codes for CASSGTSGSASTDTQYF.

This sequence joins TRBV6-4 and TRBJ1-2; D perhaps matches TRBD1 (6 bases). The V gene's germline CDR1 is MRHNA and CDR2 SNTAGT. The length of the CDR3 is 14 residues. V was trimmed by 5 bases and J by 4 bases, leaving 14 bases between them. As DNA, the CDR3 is TGTGCCAGCAGTCCTACAGGGTCTATCTATGGCTACACCTTC. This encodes CASSPTGSIYGYTF.

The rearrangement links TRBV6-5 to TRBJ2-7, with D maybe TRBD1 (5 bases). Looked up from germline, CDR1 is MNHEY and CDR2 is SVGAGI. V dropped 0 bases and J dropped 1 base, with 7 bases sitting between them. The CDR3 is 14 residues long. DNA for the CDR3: TGTGCCAGCAGTTACTCGAGACAGTCCTACGAGCAGTACGTC. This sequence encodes CASSYSRQSYEQYV.

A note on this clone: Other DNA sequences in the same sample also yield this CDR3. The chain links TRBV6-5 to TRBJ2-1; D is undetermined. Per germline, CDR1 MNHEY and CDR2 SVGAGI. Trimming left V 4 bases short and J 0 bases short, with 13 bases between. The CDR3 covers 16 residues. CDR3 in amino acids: CASSWVGEASYNEQFF. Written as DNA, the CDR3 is TGTGCCAGCAGTTGGGTGGGCGAAGCCTCCTACAATGAGCAGTTCTTC.

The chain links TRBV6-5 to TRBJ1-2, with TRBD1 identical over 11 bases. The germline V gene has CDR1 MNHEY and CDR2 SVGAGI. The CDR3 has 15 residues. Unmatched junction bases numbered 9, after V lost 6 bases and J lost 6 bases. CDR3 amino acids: CASSDRTGGIDGYTF. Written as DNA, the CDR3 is TGTGCCAGCAGCGACCGGACAGGGGGCATTGATGGCTACACCTTC.

The CDR3 sequence: CASSSPGQGAPLDGYTF. In nucleotides, the CDR3 is TGTGCCAGCAGTTCTCCGGGACAGGGGGCGCCCCTTGATGGCTACACCTTC. The chain is built from TRBV28 and TRBJ1-2, with TRBD1 identical over 12 bases. Unmatched junction bases numbered 12, after V lost 4 bases and J lost 6 bases. The CDR3 runs to 17 residues. Germline lookup yields CDR1 MDHEN and CDR2 SYDVKM.

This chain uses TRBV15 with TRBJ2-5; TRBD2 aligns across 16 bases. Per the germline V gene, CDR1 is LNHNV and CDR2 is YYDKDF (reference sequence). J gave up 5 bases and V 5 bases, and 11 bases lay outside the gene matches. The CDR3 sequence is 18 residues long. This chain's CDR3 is CATSPPYGTSGGAETQYF. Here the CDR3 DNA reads TGTGCCACCAGCCCCCCCTACGGGACTAGCGGGGGGGCGGAGACCCAGTACTTC.

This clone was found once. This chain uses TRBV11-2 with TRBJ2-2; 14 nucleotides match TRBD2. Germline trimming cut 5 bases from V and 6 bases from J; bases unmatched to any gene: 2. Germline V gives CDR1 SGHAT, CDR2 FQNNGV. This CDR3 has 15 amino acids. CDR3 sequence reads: CASSPTSGGAGELFF. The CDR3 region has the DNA TGTGCCAGCAGCCCGACTAGCGGGGGGGCCGGGGAGCTGTTTTTT. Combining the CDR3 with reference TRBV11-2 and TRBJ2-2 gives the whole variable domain EAGVAQSPRYKIIEKRQSVAFWCNPISGHATLYWYQQILGQGPKLLIQFQNNGVVDDSQLPKDRFSAERLKGVDSTLKIQPAKLEDSAVYLCASSPTSGGAGELFFGEGSRLTVL.